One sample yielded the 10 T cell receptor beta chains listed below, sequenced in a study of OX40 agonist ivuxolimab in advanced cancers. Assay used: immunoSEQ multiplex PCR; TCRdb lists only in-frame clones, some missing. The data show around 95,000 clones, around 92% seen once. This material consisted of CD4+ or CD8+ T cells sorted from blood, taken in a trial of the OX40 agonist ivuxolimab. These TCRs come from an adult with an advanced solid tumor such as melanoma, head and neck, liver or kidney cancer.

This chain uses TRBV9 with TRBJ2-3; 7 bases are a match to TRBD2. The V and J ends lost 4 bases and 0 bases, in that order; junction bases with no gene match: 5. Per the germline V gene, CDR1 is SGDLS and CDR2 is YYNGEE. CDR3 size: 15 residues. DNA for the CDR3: TGTGCCAGCAGCCCCCCGGGACTAAGCACAGATACGCAGTATTTT. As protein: CASSPPGLSTDTQYF.

The DNA for the CDR3 is TGCAGCGTTCGGTCGGAACTATACAATGAGCAGTTCTTC. Amino acid sequence: CSVRSELYNEQFF. The genes are TRBV29-1 and TRBJ2-1; D gene uncertain. CDR3 length: 13 amino acids. CDR1 is SQVTM, CDR2 ANQGSEA, per germline. V shed 5 bases and J shed 4 bases, with 12 bases lying between them.

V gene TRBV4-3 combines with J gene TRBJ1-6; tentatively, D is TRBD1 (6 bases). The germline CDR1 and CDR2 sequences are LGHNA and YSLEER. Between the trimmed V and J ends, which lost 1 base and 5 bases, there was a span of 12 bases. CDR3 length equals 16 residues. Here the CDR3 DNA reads TGCGCCAGCAGCCAAGTGACAGGCCCCGATAATTCACCCCTCCACTTT. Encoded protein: CASSQVTGPDNSPLHF.

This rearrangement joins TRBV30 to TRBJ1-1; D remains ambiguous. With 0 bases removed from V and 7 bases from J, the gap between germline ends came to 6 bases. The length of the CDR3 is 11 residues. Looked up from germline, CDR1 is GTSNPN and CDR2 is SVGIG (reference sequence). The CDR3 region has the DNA TGTGCCTGGAGTGTAGGGATTGAAGCTTTCTTT. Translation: CAWSVGIEAFF. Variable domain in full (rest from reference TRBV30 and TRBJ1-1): SQTIHQWPATLVQPVGSPLSLECTVEGTSNPNLYWYRQAAGRGLQLLFYSVGIGQISSEVPQNLSASRPQDRQFILSSKKLLLSDSGFYLCAWSVGIEAFFGQGTRLTVV.

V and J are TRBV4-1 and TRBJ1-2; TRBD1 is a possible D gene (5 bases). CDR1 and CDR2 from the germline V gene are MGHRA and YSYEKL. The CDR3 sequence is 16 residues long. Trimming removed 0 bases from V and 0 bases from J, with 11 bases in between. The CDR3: CASSQDLGGSNYGYTF. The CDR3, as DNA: TGCGCCAGCAGCCAAGATCTCGGGGGTTCTAACTATGGCTACACCTTC.

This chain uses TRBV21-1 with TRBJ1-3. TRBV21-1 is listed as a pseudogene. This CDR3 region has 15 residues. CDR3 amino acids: CASSKAGGPGNTIYF. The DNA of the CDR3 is TGTGCCAGCAGCAAAGCTGGAGGCCCGGGAAACACCATATATTTT.

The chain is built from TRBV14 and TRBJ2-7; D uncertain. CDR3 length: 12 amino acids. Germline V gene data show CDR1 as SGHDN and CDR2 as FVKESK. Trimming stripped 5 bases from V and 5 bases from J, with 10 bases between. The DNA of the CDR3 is TGTGCCAGCAGCTCTTCATCGCACGAGCAGTACTTC. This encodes CASSSSSHEQYF.

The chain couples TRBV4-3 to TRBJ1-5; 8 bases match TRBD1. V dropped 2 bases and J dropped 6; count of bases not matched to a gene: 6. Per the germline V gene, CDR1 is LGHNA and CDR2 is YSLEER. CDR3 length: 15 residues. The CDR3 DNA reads TGCGCCAGCAGCCAAAATACAGGGGGTTTTCAGCCCCAGCATTTT. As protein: CASSQNTGGFQPQHF.

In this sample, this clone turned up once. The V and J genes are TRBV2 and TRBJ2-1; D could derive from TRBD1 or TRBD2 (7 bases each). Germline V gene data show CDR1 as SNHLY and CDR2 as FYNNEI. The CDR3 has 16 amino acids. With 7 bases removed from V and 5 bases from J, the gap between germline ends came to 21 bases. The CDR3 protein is CASKGALRERDNEQFF. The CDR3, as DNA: TGTGCCAGCAAGGGGGCATTGCGGGAGAGGGACAATGAGCAGTTCTTC. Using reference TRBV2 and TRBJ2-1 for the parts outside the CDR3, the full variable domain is EPEVTQTPSHQVTQMGQEVILRCVPISNHLYFYWYRQILGQKVEFLVSFYNNEISEKSEIFDDQFSVERPDGSNFTLKIRSTKLEDSAMYFCASKGALRERDNEQFFGPGTRLTVL.

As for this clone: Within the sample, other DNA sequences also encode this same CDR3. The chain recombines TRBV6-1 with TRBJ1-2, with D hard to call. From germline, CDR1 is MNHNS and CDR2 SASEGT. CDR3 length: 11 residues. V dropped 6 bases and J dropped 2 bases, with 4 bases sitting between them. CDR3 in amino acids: CASSQNYGYTF. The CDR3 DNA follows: TGTGCCAGCAGCCAGAACTATGGCTACACCTTC.